The 21 T cell receptor beta chains reported below all come from one sample, sequenced in a study of blood T cell repertoires in COVID-19. The protocol was immunoSEQ multiplex PCR, while the TCRdb copy is restricted to in-frame clones and leaves out a portion. The sample yields fewer than 250,000 clones, 85% to 90% seen once. Sequencing was performed on peripheral blood. Receptor source: a woman in her 70s with acute or convalescent COVID-19.

Only one count was recorded for this clone. V usage is TRBV12-3 or TRBV12-4 and J usage is TRBJ1-5; possibly TRBD1 for D (5 bases). The CDR3 spans 13 residues. The V and J ends lost 2 bases and 5 bases respectively, with 7 bases between them. CDR3 nucleotides: TGTGCCAGCAGTTTAAAAGGGGATCAGCCCCAGCATTTT. It encodes CASSLKGDQPQHF.

The J gene is TRBJ2-7, the V gene TRBV6-5; 9 bases are a match to TRBD1. The CDR3 sequence is 14 residues long. Germline CDR1 and CDR2: MNHEY and SVGAGI. Trimming removed 5 bases from V and 5 bases from J; junction bases left unmatched: 7. The CDR3 DNA sequence: TGTGCCAGCAGTCCGGGGACAGGGACCCACGAGCAGTACTTC. Protein product: CASSPGTGTHEQYF.

The CDR3 region is CASSQPGQGGENGYTF. The CDR3 nucleotides read TGTGCCAGCAGCCAGCCGGGACAGGGGGGAGAGAATGGCTACACCTTC. The V call is TRBV3-1 (or the pseudogene TRBV3-2), the J call TRBJ1-2; 11 bases match TRBD1. Trimming removed 3 bases from V and 6 bases from J; junction bases left unmatched: 9. This CDR3 has 16 residues. The germline V gene encodes CDR1 LGHDT and CDR2 YNNKEL (reference sequence).

The rearrangement uses TRBV5-8 and TRBJ2-1; D might be TRBD1 (5 bases). Trimming removed 0 bases at V and 6 bases at J, with 10 bases between. Germline lookup yields CDR1 SGHTS and CDR2 YDEGEE. The CDR3 is made up of 14 amino acids. The CDR3 region is CASSLADSRNEQFF. The CDR3, as DNA: TGTGCCAGCAGCTTGGCCGACAGCCGCAATGAGCAGTTCTTC.

The CDR3 here is CASSLLPGSPGGPNEQFF. In nucleotides, the CDR3 is TGTGCCAGCAGCTTACTTCCTGGGTCACCGGGAGGCCCAAATGAGCAGTTCTTC. The chain couples TRBV11-2 to TRBJ2-1, with 7 nucleotides matching TRBD2. This CDR3 is built from 18 residues. V was pared by 2 bases and J by 7 bases, with 17 bases of the junction left unmatched. The V gene's germline CDR1 is SGHAT and CDR2 FQNNGV. The full variable domain, its missing parts supplied by reference TRBV11-2 and TRBJ2-1, is EAGVAQSPRYKIIEKRQSVAFWCNPISGHATLYWYQQILGQGPKLLIQFQNNGVVDDSQLPKDRFSAERLKGVDSTLKIQPAKLEDSAVYLCASSLLPGSPGGPNEQFFGPGTRLTVL.

V and J are TRBV18 and TRBJ2-1; tentatively, D is TRBD2 (5 bases). Per germline, CDR1 KGHSH and CDR2 LQKENI. Trimming shortened V by 1 base and J by 8 bases, and 15 bases separated the two germline ends. This CDR3 comprises 15 residues. The CDR3 reads CASSPRVTREHEQFF. CDR3 nucleotides: TGTGCCAGCTCACCACGGGTTACGAGGGAGCATGAGCAGTTCTTC.

CDR3: CASSIQNPAEAFF. The CDR3 DNA reads TGTGCCAGTAGTATCCAGAACCCCGCTGAAGCTTTCTTT. The chain couples TRBV19 to TRBJ1-1; no definite D call. This CDR3 has 13 residues. Trimming took 3 bases from V and 6 from J, leaving 11 bases between them. CDR1 and CDR2 (germline): LNHDA, SQIVND (reference sequence). Looking up the rest from reference TRBV19 and TRBJ1-1 gives the full variable domain: DGGITQSPKYLFRKEGQNVTLSCEQNLNHDAMYWYRQDPGQGLRLIYYSQIVNDFQKGDIAEGYSVSREKKESFPLTVTSAQKNPTAFYLCASSIQNPAEAFFGQGTRLTVV.

This clone was counted once. The rearrangement uses TRBV5-1 and TRBJ2-3; TRBD2 might be the D (6 bases). The CDR3 runs 14 residues. V dropped 0 bases and J dropped 1 base, with 6 bases sitting between them. CDR1 is SGHRS and CDR2 is YFSETQ in the germline V gene. CDR3 sequence: CASSLVAGTDTQYF. CDR3 bases: TGCGCCAGCAGCTTGGTAGCGGGCACAGATACGCAGTATTTT.

This clone was detected a few times. The rearrangement links TRBV29-1 to TRBJ1-4; no reliable D call. Germline-derived CDR1 and CDR2 are SQVTM and ANQGSEA. The length of the CDR3 is 12 residues. The CDR3 region is CSCRHQNEKLFF. CDR3 nucleotides: TGCAGTTGCCGACACCAAAATGAAAAACTGTTTTTT.

The chain links TRBV6-5 to TRBJ1-5; 7 bases match TRBD1. There are 16 residues in the CDR3. In germline, CDR1 is MNHEY, CDR2 SVGAGI. V trimming: 0 bases; J trimming: 0 bases; junction bases outside the gene matches: 2. The CDR3 protein is CASSYSRDSSNQPQHF. DNA for the CDR3: TGTGCCAGCAGTTACTCGAGGGACAGTAGCAATCAGCCCCAGCATTTT.

The chain links TRBV7-9 to TRBJ2-7, with D maybe TRBD1 (6 bases). V lost 8 bases, J lost 9 bases, and 17 bases lay in between. This CDR3 comprises 12 residues. Germline assignment: CDR1 SEHNR and CDR2 FQNEAQ (reference sequence). CDR3 DNA sequence: TGTGCCAGCGTGGAACAGGGCGGCTCGCAGTACTTC. The encoded protein is CASVEQGGSQYF.

This chain uses TRBV12-5 with TRBJ2-5; TRBD2 is a possible D gene (5 bases). Germline CDR1 and CDR2: LGHNT and FRNRAP. This CDR3 spans 16 amino acids. The germline V and J ends were trimmed by 6 bases and 5 bases, with 22 bases remaining between them. CDR3 in amino acids: CASGPNKGSRGETQYF. The CDR3 nucleotides read TGTGCTAGTGGCCCCAACAAAGGGTCTCGCGGGGAGACCCAGTACTTC.

J is TRBJ1-3 and V is TRBV5-1; no definite D call. CDR1 and CDR2 (germline): SGHRS, YFSETQ. The CDR3 totals 15 residues. V shed 4 bases and J shed 0 bases, with 11 bases lying between them. CDR3 sequence (DNA): TGCGCCAGCAGCCCGGGGTCTTCCTCTGGAAACACCATATATTTT. Protein sequence: CASSPGSSSGNTIYF.

This chain links TRBV6-6 with TRBJ2-2; TRBD2 agrees at 11 bases. Germline V gene sequence: CDR1 MNHNY, CDR2 SVGAGI (reference sequence). The CDR3 has 15 residues. The trim removed 6 bases at V and 0 bases at J, leaving 0 bases unmatched. CDR3 protein: CASRGLAANTGELFF. The CDR3 nucleotides are TGTGCCAGCAGGGGACTAGCGGCGAACACCGGGGAGCTGTTTTTT.

A note on this clone: The identical CDR3 is also encoded by other nucleotide sequences in the sample. The V and J genes are TRBV7-3 and TRBJ1-1; D is possibly TRBD1 (5 bases). Per germline, CDR1 SGHTA and CDR2 FQGTGA. The germline V and J ends were trimmed by 3 bases and 1 base, with 6 bases remaining between them. This CDR3 is built from 13 residues. The CDR3 is CASSLGQNTEAFF. The CDR3 bases are TGTGCCAGCAGCTTGGGGCAGAACACTGAAGCTTTCTTT.

The rearrangement joins TRBV7-8 to TRBJ2-7; 7 bases fit TRBD1. Germline CDR1 is SGHVS and CDR2 is FQNEAQ. V was pared by 5 bases and J by 0 bases, with 4 bases of the junction left unmatched. The length of the CDR3 is 14 residues. The CDR3 region has the DNA TGTGCCAGCAGCCCACGACAGGGCTCCTACGAGCAGTACTTC. Protein sequence: CASSPRQGSYEQYF. The whole variable domain, filled in from reference TRBV7-8 and TRBJ2-7, reads GAGVSQSPRYKVAKRGQDVALRCDPISGHVSLFWYQQALGQGPEFLTYFQNEAQLDKSGLPSDRFFAERPEGSVSTLKIQRTQQEDSAVYLCASSPRQGSYEQYFGPGTRLTVT.

The V call is TRBV6-5, the J call TRBJ2-3, with 7 nucleotides matching TRBD2. V dropped 2 bases and J dropped 5; count of bases not matched to a gene: 1. This CDR3 is 13 amino acids long. The germline V gene has CDR1 MNHEY and CDR2 SVGAGI. DNA for the CDR3: TGTGCCAGCAGTTACCCGGGGGGAGATACGCAGTATTTT. Amino acid sequence: CASSYPGGDTQYF.

This clone occurred a few times. The CDR3 is CASSLGWGGSGNTIYF. In DNA form, the CDR3 reads TGTGCCAGCAGTTTGGGGTGGGGAGGCTCTGGAAACACCATATATTTT. This chain uses TRBV28 with TRBJ1-3, with unresolved D. The length of the CDR3 is 16 residues. Trimming removed 3 bases at V and 0 bases at J, with 12 bases between. CDR1 MDHEN and CDR2 SYDVKM come from the germline V gene.

The rearrangement links TRBV5-4 to TRBJ2-1, with TRBD2 as a possible D gene (5 bases). The CDR3 spans 15 residues. Germline CDR1 is SGHNT and CDR2 is YYREEE (reference sequence). Between the trimmed V and J ends, which lost 4 bases and 5 bases, there was a span of 16 bases. The CDR3 coding sequence is TGTGCCAGCAGCCCACCCCCCGGGGAAGACAATGAGCAGTTCTTC. As protein: CASSPPPGEDNEQFF.

This chain connects TRBV28 to TRBJ2-7; TRBD2 aligns across 7 bases. CDR1 is MDHEN, CDR2 SYDVKM, per germline. This CDR3 region has 15 residues. J gave up 3 bases and V 6 bases, and 11 bases lay outside the gene matches. This CDR3 is CASRMGGGMIYEQYF. The CDR3 nucleotides read TGTGCCAGCAGGATGGGGGGAGGGATGATCTACGAGCAGTACTTC.

This chain links TRBV2 with TRBJ1-2; D possibly corresponds to TRBD1 (6 bases). The germline gives CDR1 SNHLY, CDR2 FYNNEI. With 4 bases removed from V and 8 bases from J, the gap between germline ends came to 14 bases. This CDR3 region has 13 residues. Here the CDR3 reads CASSASGVGGYTF. The CDR3 DNA follows: TGTGCCAGCAGTGCCTCAGGGGTGGGCGGCTACACCTTC.